This T cell receptor (beta chain) was captured in a study of PD-L1 blockade in urothelial cancer. Overall study context: The median number of T cells present in blood samples was 141,255. Study-level results: Tumor-associated blood clones were expanded more by durable-benefit patients at 3 weeks.

TCRdb's copy holds only in-frame clones and misses some; the assay was immunoSEQ multiplex PCR. The table has roughly 24,000 clones, 75% to 90% seen once; the top ten hold roughly 31%. The CDR3 has 17 amino acids. Germline lookup yields CDR1 SNHLY and CDR2 FYNNEI. J gave up 6 bases and V 6 bases, and 15 bases lay outside the gene matches. With regard to this clone: Its cognate antigen is unknown.

This receptor was taken from a man aged 60-69 years with urothelial cancer. The specimen was PBMCs, collected around atezolizumab (anti-PD-L1) treatment. This chain connects TRBV2 to TRBJ2-3; 10 nucleotides match TRBD2. CDR3 in DNA: TGTGCCAGCAGACAAGGGACCCGAGCGGGAGGGTTGGATACGCAGTATTTT. It is translated as CASRQGTRAGGLDTQYF.